Listed here is a single T cell receptor (beta chain). In the authors' workflow: Using reference gene primer amplification, nucleated cell counts were estimated. The data were produced by immunoSEQ multiplex PCR, yet TCRdb's version contains in-frame clones alone and is incomplete. Clone size and V and J calls were adopted from that table, with D and trimming inferred from the DNA. The data show 90,000 to 120,000 clones, roughly 85% seen once. This CDR3 spans 14 amino acids. V trimming: 7 bases; J trimming: 4 bases; junction bases outside the gene matches: 5. Per the germline V gene, CDR1 is MDHEN and CDR2 is SYDVKM. The entry originates in a study of blood T cell repertoires in COVID-19. Study at large: Spain, Italy and the United States supplied samples that represented acute and convalescent COVID-19. Sources were T cells, B-cell-depleted T cells, or PBMCs; the material itself was cDNA or gDNA.

J is TRBJ2-1 and V is TRBV28; TRBD2 agrees at 9 bases. This TCR was sampled from a human donor in a cohort sampled during active COVID-19. The sequencing input was peripheral blood. This CDR3 is CASTRLADYNEQFF. CDR3 DNA: TGTGCCAGCACCAGACTAGCGGATTACAATGAGCAGTTCTTC.